This paragraph covers one T cell receptor beta chain sequence. This clone was observed a single time. The target of this receptor is not known. Base qualities are not provided; no much larger clone lies one nucleotide away. The CDR3 regions of human TCRbeta chains were analyzed by immunosequencing. For the original study's pipeline: TCRs in the repertoires were compared against a reference library of SARS-CoV-2-specific TCRs that had been generated with the MIRA antigen-specificity platform. Breadth meant the fraction of unique TCRs that were SARS-CoV-2-associated, whereas depth meant the fraction of total T cells that were SARS-CoV-2-associated. Using the MIRA data, each spike-specific TCR was mapped to the spike region that the TCR reacts to and placed in a CD4 or CD8 class. Log10-transformed breadth and depth values were compared by one-way ANOVA with Sidak's multiple comparisons tests. Entries here come from immuneACCESS through TCRdb and include only in-frame sequences with V and J called. Some clones fail to appear in such tables; in the studies checked, an unresolved V gene covers under half of the shortfall, and the cause of the remainder is unknown. V, J and clone size were drawn from that table, and D and trimming were deduced from the DNA. Across this sample there are approximately 93,000 clones, with 89% seen only once. The top ten clones comprise approximately 5% of the sample.

CDR1 and CDR2 are drawn from the germline V gene (reference sequence): LGHDT, YNNKEL. V sheds 4 bases and J sheds 4 bases, leaving 10 bases between their ends. The CDR3 runs 14 residues from the cysteine to the phenylalanine. Left in the record is the CDR3 DNA by itself, 42 bases read in frame from the first base. The data belong to a study of T cell responses to AZD1222 COVID-19 vaccine (dated by TCRdb to 2020 to 2022). Context from the whole study: A total of about 240 trial participants underwent TCR sequencing, of whom 207 received two doses of AZD1222 and about 25 received two doses of the MenACWY control vaccine. Trial participants were enrolled by age into 18-55, 56-69 and 70-plus year subgroups, with about 150, 27 and 61 TCR-sequenced participants respectively.

The sample's time point label, in plain terms: about 28 days (+/-7) after the second vaccine dose. Because spike-specific TCR depth and breadth did not differ between the two schedules, AZD1222 recipients who got a second dose at roughly 4 weeks were pooled with those who got a second dose at roughly 12 weeks. The vaccinee samples were drawn from two UK trials, COV001 and COV002, one of which was a single-blind randomized controlled phase 2/3 trial testing AZD1222 (ChAdOx1 nCoV-19) in healthy adults. For TCRbeta chain sequencing, PBMC samples from trial participants were taken at day 0 and at day 28 after the second dose. Overall results and qualifications from the work: Reportedly, close to half of the unique spike-specific TCRs recognized epitopes lying outside the regions that are mutated in the B.1.351 and B.1.1.7 variants. The 56-69-year group was small, and its depth increase did not reach significance, likely because of low power. A significant rise in spike-specific TCR breadth and depth was observed after two AZD1222 doses relative to day 0 and relative to MenACWY recipients. Only six AZD1222 recipients were SARS-CoV-2 seropositive at baseline, limiting conclusions about previously exposed vaccinees. Participants were mostly white British, with more females than males. The authors suggested clonal diversity may have been underestimated. Because no day 14 peak-response samples were available, the repertoires could be characterized only after the peak T cell response. Vaccine-associated CD4 TCRs spanned the whole spike protein, with dominant responses in regions 160-218 and 743-854.

The rearranged segments are TRBV3-1 (or the pseudogene TRBV3-2) and TRBJ1-4; the D gene is unclear. The material sequenced was peripheral blood, taken 28 days after the second AZD1222 dose. The TCR originated in an adult who received the AZD1222 COVID-19 vaccine. The CDR3 in this case is CASSLPGGNEKLFF. The sequenced DNA: TGTGCCAGCAGCCTTCCGGGCGGTAATGAAAAACTGTTTTTT.